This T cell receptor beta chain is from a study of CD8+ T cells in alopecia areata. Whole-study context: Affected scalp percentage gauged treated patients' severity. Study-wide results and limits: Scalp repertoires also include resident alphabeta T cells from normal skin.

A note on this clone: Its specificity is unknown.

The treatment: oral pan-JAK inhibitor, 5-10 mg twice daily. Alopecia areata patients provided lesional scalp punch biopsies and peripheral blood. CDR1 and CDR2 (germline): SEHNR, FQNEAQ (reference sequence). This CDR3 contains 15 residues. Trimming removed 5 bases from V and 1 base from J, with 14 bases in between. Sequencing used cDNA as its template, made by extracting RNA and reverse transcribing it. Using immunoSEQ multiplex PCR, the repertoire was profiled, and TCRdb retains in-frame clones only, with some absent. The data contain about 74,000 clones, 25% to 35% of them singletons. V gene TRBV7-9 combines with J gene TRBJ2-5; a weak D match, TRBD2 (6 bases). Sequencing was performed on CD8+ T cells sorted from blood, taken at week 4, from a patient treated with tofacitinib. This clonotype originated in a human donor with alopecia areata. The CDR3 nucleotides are TGTGCCAGCAGCCGCCAACTAGCAGTCCAAGAGACCCAGTACTTC. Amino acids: CASSRQLAVQETQYF.